The next 19 T cell receptor beta chains were all read from a single sample in a study of regulatory T cells in long-lasting Graves disease (dated by TCRdb to about 2021). Receptors were amplified or captured by multiplex PCR. The data were produced on an Illumina HiSeq 4000. iRepertoire HTBI primers and Arm-PCR amplification of CDR3 regions were used to construct TCR beta libraries. TCRdb itself trimmed the public reads at Q25 with fastp, ran MiXCR and retained productive beta chains. A single entry per CDR3 protein holds the most common genes and DNA from its merged rows. The sample has approximately 470,000 distinct CDR3 sequences on record, about a sixth of them singletons. The ten largest account for more than 9% of the sample. This sample's time point label indicates: newly diagnosed GD, antithyroid drugs for less than 3 months. For both TCR sequencing and RNA sequencing, RNA was extracted from PBMCs in TRIzol.

This sample also appeared in a second study, on T cells in Graves' hyperthyroidism and ophthalmopathy.

This sample comprised peripheral blood mononuclear cells (PBMCs), obtained at new diagnosis, from a patient treated with antithyroid drugs. The receptors here all came from a man aged 35-49 years with Graves disease. Donor details come from another sample of the same person, matched by shared clones.

This chain links TRBV7-9 with TRBJ1-4; D is unclear. Germline values: CDR1 SEHNR, CDR2 FQNEAQ (reference sequence). V lost 1 base and J 5 bases, leaving 5 bases between the germline ends. The CDR3 contains 13 residues. CDR3 in amino acids: CASSLGANEKLFF. The CDR3 DNA follows: TGTGCCAGCAGCTTAGGAGCAAATGAAAAACTGTTTTTT.

The chain couples TRBV7-2 to TRBJ2-7; TRBD2 aligns across 8 bases. This CDR3 spans 15 amino acids. CDR1 and CDR2 from the germline V gene are SGHTA and FQGNSA. J gave up 4 bases and V 0 bases, and 5 bases lay outside the gene matches. DNA of the CDR3: TGTGCCAGCAGCTTAGCCCCAGCGGGGGTTTACGAGCAGTACTTC. This translates into CASSLAPAGVYEQYF.

The J gene is TRBJ1-5, the V gene TRBV12-3 or TRBV12-4; 11 bases match TRBD1. V gave up 6 bases and J gave up 5 bases; unmatched junction bases: 3. The CDR3 contains 14 residues. The CDR3 loop reads CASRDRGQDQPQHF. As DNA, the CDR3 is TGTGCCAGCAGGGACAGGGGGCAGGATCAGCCCCAGCATTTT.

The chain is built from TRBV4-1 and TRBJ2-7; D unclear. V lost 0 bases to trimming and J lost 5 bases, with 11 bases between them. The CDR3 covers 14 residues. Germline CDR1 reads MGHRA; CDR2 reads YSYEKL. This CDR3 is CASSQDPIRHEQYF. For the CDR3, the DNA is TGCGCCAGCAGCCAAGATCCGATACGGCACGAGCAGTACTTC.

This clonotype was counted many times. This chain links TRBV11-2 with TRBJ2-1, with unresolved D. This CDR3 contains 12 residues. Germline CDR1 is SGHAT and CDR2 is FQNNGV. V lost 2 bases and J 5 bases, leaving 4 bases between the germline ends. Here the CDR3 DNA reads TGTGCCAGCAGCTTAAACAACAATGAGCAGTTCTTC. Protein: CASSLNNNEQFF.

This clonotype was seen at least ten times. The V call is TRBV20-1, the J call TRBJ2-7; possible D gene TRBD2, 5 bases. V was pared by 8 bases and J by 0 bases, with 17 bases between. This CDR3 comprises 14 residues. Germline V CDR1 and CDR2: DFQATT, SNEGSKA (reference sequence). CDR3 nucleotide sequence: TGCAGTATACAAGACTACCTCAGCTCCTACGAGCAGTACTTC. Encoded protein: CSIQDYLSSYEQYF.

This clonotype came up many times. J is TRBJ2-1 and V is TRBV5-1, with a weak D call TRBD1 (5 bases). The CDR3 runs to 17 residues. Trimming left V 0 bases short and J 7 bases short, with 20 bases between. Germline CDR1 is SGHRS and CDR2 is YFSETQ. CDR3 nucleotide sequence: TGCGCCAGCAGCTTGGCCGGTCGCAGACAGTTCGGAAATGAGCAGTTCTTC. Protein product: CASSLAGRRQFGNEQFF.

The DNA for the CDR3 is TGTGCCAGTAGTACCGGGACTAGCGGGAGTAATGAGCAGTTCTTC. It encodes CASSTGTSGSNEQFF. The chain joins TRBV19 to TRBJ2-1; 14 positions match TRBD2. The CDR3 contains 15 residues. Unmatched junction bases numbered 3, after V lost 4 bases and J lost 7 bases. Germline lookup yields CDR1 LNHDA and CDR2 SQIVND (reference sequence). Supplemented by reference TRBV19 and TRBJ2-1, the full variable domain reads DGGITQSPKYLFRKEGQNVTLSCEQNLNHDAMYWYRQDPGQGLRLIYYSQIVNDFQKGDIAEGYSVSREKKESFPLTVTSAQKNPTAFYLCASSTGTSGSNEQFFGPGTRLTVL.

About this clonotype itself: A much larger clone lies one base from this, so it may be a read error. The genes are TRBV11-2 and TRBJ2-3; the match to TRBD1 covers 7 bases. The CDR3 loop spans 16 amino acids. Germline trimming cut 5 bases from V and 0 bases from J; bases unmatched to any gene: 8. The germline V gene has CDR1 SGHAT and CDR2 FQNNGV. As DNA, the CDR3 is TGTGCCAGCAGCCACTTAGGGGGCAGGAGCACAGATACGCAGTATTTT. It yields the protein CASSHLGGRSTDTQYF.

This clonotype showed up many times. This chain uses TRBV11-2 with TRBJ2-7, with D maybe TRBD1 (5 bases). The CDR3 loop spans 17 amino acids. From germline, CDR1 is SGHAT and CDR2 FQNNGV. The germline V and J ends were trimmed by 0 bases and 7 bases, with 22 bases remaining between them. The CDR3 sequence: CASSLDWGRALLGEQYF. The CDR3 bases are TGTGCCAGCAGCTTAGATTGGGGCAGGGCCCTCCTAGGAGAGCAGTACTTC.

Only a few counts were recorded for this clonotype. This sequence joins TRBV20-1 and TRBJ2-3; the D is unclear. The germline V and J ends were trimmed by 8 bases and 4 bases, with 13 bases remaining between them. Germline V CDR1 and CDR2: DFQATT, SNEGSKA (reference sequence). The CDR3 has 12 residues. The CDR3 DNA sequence: TGCAGTTCCCCGGCCCTTTCAGATACGCAGTATTTT. As protein: CSSPALSDTQYF.

This clonotype was observed many times. V usage is TRBV10-3 and J usage is TRBJ2-3; 12 bases are shared with TRBD2. The junction had 5 bases not matched to a gene; V was cut back by 4 bases and J by 3 bases. Germline V gene data show CDR1 as ENHRY and CDR2 as SYGVKD. The CDR3 loop spans 16 amino acids. This CDR3 is CAISALTSGRTDTQYF. The CDR3, as DNA: TGTGCCATCAGTGCCTTGACTAGCGGGAGAACAGATACGCAGTATTTT.

The sample holds many counts of this clonotype. J is TRBJ2-5 and V is TRBV3-1, with unresolved D. The length of the CDR3 is 14 residues. With 4 bases removed from V and 9 bases from J, the gap between germline ends came to 18 bases. Germline CDR1 LGHDT, CDR2 YNNKEL (reference sequence). In DNA, the CDR3 is TGTGCCAGCAGCCCAGCCTCGCTCTCCGTAGCCCAGTACTTC. This translates into CASSPASLSVAQYF.

The chain recombines TRBV19 with TRBJ1-5; TRBD1 is a possible D gene (6 bases). This CDR3 region has 16 residues. With 5 bases removed from V and 4 bases from J, the gap between germline ends came to 18 bases. Germline V gene data show CDR1 as LNHDA and CDR2 as SQIVND (reference sequence). The CDR3 region has the DNA TGTGCCAGTAGTCCTCACCCGGACAGAAAAAATCAGCCCCAGCATTTT. Its protein product is CASSPHPDRKNQPQHF.

This clonotype was counted only a few times. This chain joins TRBV28 and TRBJ2-1, with 15 nucleotides matching TRBD2. Per the germline V gene, CDR1 is MDHEN and CDR2 is SYDVKM. J was trimmed by 8 bases and V by 4 bases; bases with no gene match: 15. The CDR3 has 19 amino acids. The CDR3 spells CASSSTGLAGGPAFDEQFF. CDR3 coding DNA: TGTGCCAGCAGTTCAACTGGACTAGCGGGAGGGCCGGCTTTCGATGAGCAGTTCTTC.

The chain carries TRBV29-1 and TRBJ2-3; D remains ambiguous. Germline CDR1 reads SQVTM; CDR2 reads ANQGSEA. Trimming shortened V by 1 base and J by 6 bases, and 8 bases separated the two germline ends. This CDR3 has 12 residues. The CDR3 region has the DNA TGCAGCGTTGAAGGTCGGAGTGATACGCAGTATTTT. Amino acid sequence: CSVEGRSDTQYF.

The rearrangement links TRBV4-1 to TRBJ1-4; TRBD1 matches at 10 bases. The junction had 6 bases not matched to a gene; V was cut back by 6 bases and J by 8 bases. This CDR3 is 14 amino acids long. Germline V gene data show CDR1 as MGHRA and CDR2 as YSYEKL. In nucleotides, the CDR3 is TGCGCCAGCAGGAGACAGGGGGCCGTCGAAAAACTGTTTTTT. Translating gives CASRRQGAVEKLFF.

The chain links TRBV29-1 to TRBJ2-1, with D perhaps being TRBD1 or TRBD2 (5 bases each). This CDR3 comprises 11 residues. CDR1 and CDR2 (germline): SQVTM, ANQGSEA. Trimming left V 2 bases short and J 10 bases short, with 9 bases between. CDR3 sequence reads: CSVESWGEQFF. Here the CDR3 DNA reads TGCAGCGTTGAAAGTTGGGGGGAGCAGTTCTTC.

In this sample, this clonotype turned up many times. The chain uses TRBV20-1 and TRBJ2-3; 10 nucleotides align to TRBD2. Unmatched junction bases numbered 5, after V lost 3 bases and J lost 2 bases. This CDR3 region has 15 residues. CDR1 and CDR2 from the germline V gene are DFQATT and SNEGSKA (reference sequence). The CDR3 nucleotides read TGCAGTGCTAGGACTAGCGGGCCGTCCACAGATACGCAGTATTTT. Encoded protein: CSARTSGPSTDTQYF.